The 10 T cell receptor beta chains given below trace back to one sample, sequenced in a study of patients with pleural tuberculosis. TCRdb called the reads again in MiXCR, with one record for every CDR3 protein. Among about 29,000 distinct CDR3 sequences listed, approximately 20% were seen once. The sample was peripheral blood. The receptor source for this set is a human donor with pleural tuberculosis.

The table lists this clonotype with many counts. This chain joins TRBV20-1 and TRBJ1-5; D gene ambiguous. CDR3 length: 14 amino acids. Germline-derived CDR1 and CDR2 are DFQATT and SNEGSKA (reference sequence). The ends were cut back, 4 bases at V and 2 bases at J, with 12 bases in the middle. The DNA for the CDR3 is TGCAGTGCTAAATCCCAGGTGGGCAATCAGCCCCAGCATTTT. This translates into CSAKSQVGNQPQHF.

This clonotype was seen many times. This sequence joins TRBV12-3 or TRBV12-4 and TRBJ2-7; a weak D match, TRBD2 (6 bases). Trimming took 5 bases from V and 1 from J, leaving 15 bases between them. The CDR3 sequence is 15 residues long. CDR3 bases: TGTGCCAGCAGTCCCCAAGGGGCGGGGTCCTACGAGCAGTACTTC. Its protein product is CASSPQGAGSYEQYF.

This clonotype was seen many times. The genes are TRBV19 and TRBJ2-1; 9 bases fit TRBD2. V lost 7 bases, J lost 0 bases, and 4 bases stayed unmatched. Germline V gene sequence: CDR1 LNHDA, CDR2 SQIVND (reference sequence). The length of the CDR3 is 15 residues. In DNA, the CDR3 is TGTGCCAGTAAAGCGGGAGGTTTCTCCTACAATGAGCAGTTCTTC. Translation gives CASKAGGFSYNEQFF. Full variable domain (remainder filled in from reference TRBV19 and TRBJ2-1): DGGITQSPKYLFRKEGQNVTLSCEQNLNHDAMYWYRQDPGQGLRLIYYSQIVNDFQKGDIAEGYSVSREKKESFPLTVTSAQKNPTAFYLCASKAGGFSYNEQFFGPGTRLTVL.

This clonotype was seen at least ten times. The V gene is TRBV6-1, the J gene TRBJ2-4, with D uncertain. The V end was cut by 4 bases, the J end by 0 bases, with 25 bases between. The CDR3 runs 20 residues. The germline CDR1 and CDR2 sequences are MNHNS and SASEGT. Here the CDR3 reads CASSARTTQPPTLAKNIQYF. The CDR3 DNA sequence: TGTGCCAGCAGTGCCCGGACCACACAGCCGCCCACCCTAGCCAAAAACATTCAGTACTTC.

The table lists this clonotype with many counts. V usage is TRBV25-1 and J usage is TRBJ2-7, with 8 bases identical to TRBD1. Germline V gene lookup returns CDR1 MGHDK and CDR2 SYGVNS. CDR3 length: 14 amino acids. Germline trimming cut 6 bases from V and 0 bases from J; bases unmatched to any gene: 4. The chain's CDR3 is CASRGDRSSYEQYF. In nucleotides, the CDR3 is TGTGCCAGCAGGGGGGACAGGTCCTCCTACGAGCAGTACTTC.

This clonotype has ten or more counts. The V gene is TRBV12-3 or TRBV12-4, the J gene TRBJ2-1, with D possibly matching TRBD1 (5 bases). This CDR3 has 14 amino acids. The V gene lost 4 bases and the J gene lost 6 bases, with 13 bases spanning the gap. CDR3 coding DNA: TGTGCCAGCAGTTCCCAGGGCTTATTCAATGAGCAGTTCTTC. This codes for CASSSQGLFNEQFF.

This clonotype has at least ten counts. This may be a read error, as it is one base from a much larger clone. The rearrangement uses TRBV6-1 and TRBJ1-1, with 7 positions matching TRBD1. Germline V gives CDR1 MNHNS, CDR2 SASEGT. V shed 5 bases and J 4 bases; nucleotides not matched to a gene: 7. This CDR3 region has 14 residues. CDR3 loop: CASSLTGIPTEAFF. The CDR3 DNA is TGTGCCAGCAGTCTGACAGGGATTCCCACTGAAGCTTTCTTT.

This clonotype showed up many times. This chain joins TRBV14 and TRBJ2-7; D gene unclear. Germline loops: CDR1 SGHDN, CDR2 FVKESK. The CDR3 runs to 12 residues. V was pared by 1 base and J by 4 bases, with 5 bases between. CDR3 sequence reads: CASSQVGYEQYF. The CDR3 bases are TGTGCCAGCAGCCAAGTTGGGTACGAGCAGTACTTC.

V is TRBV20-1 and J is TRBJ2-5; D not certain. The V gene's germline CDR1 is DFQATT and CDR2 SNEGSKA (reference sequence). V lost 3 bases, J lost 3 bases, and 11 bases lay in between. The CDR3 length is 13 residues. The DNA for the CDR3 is TGCAGTGCTAGGGTGGAGCCAGAAGAGACCCAGTACTTC. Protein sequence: CSARVEPEETQYF.

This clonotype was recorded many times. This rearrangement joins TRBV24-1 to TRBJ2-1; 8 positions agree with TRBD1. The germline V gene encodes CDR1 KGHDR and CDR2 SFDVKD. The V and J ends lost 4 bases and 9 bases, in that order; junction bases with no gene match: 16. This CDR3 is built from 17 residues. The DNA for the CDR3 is TGTGCCACCAGTGACGCCCCGCCCAGGGGGCGCGAAGGTGAGCAGTTCTTC. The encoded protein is CATSDAPPRGREGEQFF.